This T cell receptor beta chain was profiled in a study of T cell responses to AZD1222 COVID-19 vaccine. This table comes from immunoSEQ multiplex PCR, and its TCRdb copy is limited to in-frame clones, with some not included. The data show roughly 150,000 clones, just over 85% seen once. The sequencing used peripheral blood, collected on day 0 of AZD1222 vaccination. The clonotype was recovered from an adult in good health.

CDR3 residues: CASSFGRGSTDTQYF. The CDR3 DNA is TGTGCCAGCAGCTTCGGTCGGGGGAGCACAGATACGCAGTATTTT. The chain combines TRBV5-6 with TRBJ2-3; TRBD2 might be the D (6 bases). Trimming pared 2 bases from V and 0 bases from J, leaving 10 bases between. The CDR3 contains 15 residues. CDR1 is SGHDT and CDR2 is YYEEEE in the germline V gene.